The source of this TCR beta chain is a study of T-cell reconstitution after alpha-beta-depleted transplantation in children. Unique molecular identifiers were used to barcode this TCRbeta library. TCRdb itself ran the PCR reads through MiXCR, one entry per CDR3 protein. The sample carries about 580,000 distinct CDR3 sequences, 23% recorded once. Worth noting for this clonotype: Its antigen is as yet unknown.

Per germline, CDR1 MNHNS and CDR2 SASEGT. This CDR3 is built from 16 residues. Trimming took off 5 bases at V and 0 bases at J, with 13 bases between the two ends. General study findings and limits: T cells produced anew were the main source of T-cell counts and diversity one year after transplant. Diversity of TCRbeta at day 60 was high in some patients, arising from surviving recipient T cells and thymic progenitors. Two months or so post-transplant, alpha-beta T cells reportedly derived from several hundred expanded graft clones.

The sequences come from PBMCs, mostly from graft donor cells, collected 360 days after TCRalphabeta/CD19-depleted stem cell transplant. The receptor's source is a boy under two years old who had a stem cell transplant for acute myeloid leukemia, so the T cells may come from the graft donor. The chain couples TRBV6-1 to TRBJ1-4, with D hard to call. The CDR3 sequence is CASSTLHGATNEKLFF. In DNA, the CDR3 is TGTGCCAGCAGTACCCTTCATGGAGCAACTAATGAAAAACTGTTTTTT.